This T cell receptor (beta chain) comes out of a study of CD8+ T cells in alopecia areata. Study observations and caveats: Although TCR sharing was seen in mice, sharing across patients was less clear, possibly for HLA-related reasons.

In regard to this clone: The antigen is undetermined.

As the sequencing template, cDNA was produced by extracting RNA and reverse transcribing it. Produced via immunoSEQ multiplex PCR; TCRdb's table is partial and in-frame only. The table includes 200,000 or so clones, 57% detected once. The germline V and J ends were trimmed by 2 bases and 0 bases, with 8 bases remaining between them. This CDR3 region has 15 residues. Germline loops: CDR1 LNHNV, CDR2 YYDKDF (reference sequence). The source is a human donor with alopecia areata. Material: CD4+ T cells sorted from blood, obtained at week 0. The rearrangement links TRBV15 to TRBJ1-3, with unresolved D. Here the CDR3 DNA reads TGTGCCACCAGCAGATCTCTGAACTCTGGAAACACCATATATTTT. Translation gives CATSRSLNSGNTIYF. Full variable domain (outside the CDR3, taken from reference TRBV15 and TRBJ1-3): DAMVIQNPRYQVTQFGKPVTLSCSQTLNHNVMYWYQQKSSQAPKLLFHYYDKDFNNEADTPDNFQSRRPNTSFCFLDIRSPGLGDTAMYLCATSRSLNSGNTIYFGEGSWLTVV.